The 17 T cell receptor beta chains in this list originate from one sample, sequenced in a study of beta chain features in type 1 diabetes. Regarding the study as a whole: All four CD4+ subsets of Type 1 diabetes patients contained TCRB CDR3s that were moderately but significantly shorter.

For these receptors, no antigen is known. Expressed TCRB transcripts were sequenced after all isolated RNA was converted to cDNA. Method: immunoSEQ multiplex PCR; TCRdb's copy keeps in-frame clones and lacks some. Among about 300,000 clones listed, roughly 14% were seen once. Sequenced input: naive CD4+ T cells from blood. These receptors were collected from a woman between 18 and 30 years old with type 1 diabetes.

The genes are TRBV5-8 and TRBJ2-3; 9 nucleotides match TRBD2. Trimming removed 4 bases from V and 3 bases from J; junction bases left unmatched: 3. This CDR3 spans 14 amino acids. Per germline, CDR1 SGHTS and CDR2 YDEGEE. The CDR3, as DNA: TGTGCCAGCAGCCCCGCGGGGGGGACAGATACGCAGTATTTT. Its translation: CASSPAGGTDTQYF.

This clone was picked up one time. The chain links TRBV7-8 to TRBJ2-1; the match to TRBD1 covers 8 bases. V lost 6 bases, J lost 2 bases, and 12 bases stayed unmatched. CDR3 length: 17 residues. Germline V gene sequence: CDR1 SGHVS, CDR2 FQNEAQ. The CDR3 protein is CASRPWVGRGPYNEQFF. CDR3 in DNA: TGTGCCAGCAGGCCCTGGGTGGGCAGGGGGCCCTACAATGAGCAGTTCTTC.

The V gene is TRBV30, the J gene TRBJ1-1, with no clear D. The V end was cut by 0 bases, the J end by 7 bases, with 9 bases between. Germline loops: CDR1 GTSNPN, CDR2 SVGIG (reference sequence). The CDR3 loop spans 12 amino acids. The CDR3 reads CAWSVTGSEAFF. CDR3 bases: TGTGCCTGGAGTGTAACGGGGAGTGAAGCTTTCTTT.

This clone was counted a few times. This chain links TRBV11-2 with TRBJ2-3; TRBD2 matches at 8 bases. CDR1 is SGHAT, CDR2 FQNNGV, per germline. The CDR3 spans 14 residues. The V gene end was trimmed by 5 bases and the J gene end by 3 bases; junction bases not matched to a gene: 4. The chain's CDR3 is CASSTGGGTDTQYF. The CDR3 DNA sequence: TGTGCCAGCAGCACGGGAGGGGGAACAGATACGCAGTATTTT. Full variable domain (remainder filled in from reference TRBV11-2 and TRBJ2-3): EAGVAQSPRYKIIEKRQSVAFWCNPISGHATLYWYQQILGQGPKLLIQFQNNGVVDDSQLPKDRFSAERLKGVDSTLKIQPAKLEDSAVYLCASSTGGGTDTQYFGPGTRLTVL.

This clone was found a few times. The chain combines TRBV18 with TRBJ2-3; D is uncertain. This CDR3 has 13 residues. Germline CDR1 and CDR2: KGHSH and LQKENI. V lost 3 bases, J lost 8 bases, and 12 bases lay in between. The CDR3 protein is CASSPTGYGTQYF. CDR3 coding DNA: TGTGCCAGCTCACCGACCGGGTACGGTACGCAGTATTTT.

The table lists this clone with a few counts. The rearrangement joins TRBV4-1 to TRBJ2-7; TRBD2 matches 14 bases. The CDR3 consists of 15 residues. J gave up 7 bases and V 4 bases, and 6 bases lay outside the gene matches. Per germline, CDR1 MGHRA and CDR2 YSYEKL. The CDR3 loop is CASSPMGLAGEEQYF. For the CDR3, the DNA is TGCGCCAGCAGCCCCATGGGACTAGCGGGAGAGGAGCAGTACTTC.

This rearrangement joins TRBV5-6 to TRBJ1-1; D is possibly TRBD1 (5 bases). CDR3 length: 12 amino acids. Germline V gene data show CDR1 as SGHDT and CDR2 as YYEEEE. Trimming stripped 0 bases from V and 8 bases from J, with 8 bases between. CDR3 coding DNA: TGTGCCAGCAGCTTGGAGACAGAAGAAGCTTTCTTT. Residues: CASSLETEEAFF.

This rearrangement joins TRBV27 to TRBJ1-1; 7 positions agree with TRBD1. The CDR3 has 13 residues. V shed 4 bases and J 5 bases; nucleotides not matched to a gene: 4. Germline CDR1 MNHEY, CDR2 SMNVEV (reference sequence). This chain's CDR3 is CASSSRGQTEAFF. The CDR3 coding sequence is TGTGCCAGCAGTTCTAGGGGGCAAACTGAAGCTTTCTTT.

The V call is TRBV15, the J call TRBJ2-7; possible D gene TRBD1, 5 bases. This CDR3 is built from 15 residues. Trimming left V 0 bases short and J 2 bases short, with 11 bases between. Germline V gene data show CDR1 as LNHNV and CDR2 as YYDKDF (reference sequence). CDR3 amino acids: CATSRDRAPAYEQYV. The DNA of the CDR3 is TGTGCCACCAGCAGAGACAGGGCCCCAGCCTACGAGCAGTACGTC.

The chain joins TRBV29-1 to TRBJ2-1, with 12 bases matching TRBD2. V dropped 6 bases and J dropped 0; count of bases not matched to a gene: 12. CDR3 length: 18 amino acids. Germline assignment: CDR1 SQVTM and CDR2 ANQGSEA. This CDR3 reads CSVGGTSGPISSYNEQFF. The CDR3 DNA is TGCAGCGTCGGGGGGACTAGCGGGCCCATCAGCTCCTACAATGAGCAGTTCTTC.

The chain links TRBV7-2 to TRBJ2-7, with 12 bases aligning to TRBD2. Germline V gene lookup returns CDR1 SGHTA and CDR2 FQGNSA. This CDR3 comprises 15 residues. Germline trimming cut 4 bases from V and 2 bases from J; bases unmatched to any gene: 3. CDR3 DNA: TGTGCCAGCAGCTCTCTAGCGGGAGGGCCCTACGAGCAGTACTTC. This gives the protein CASSSLAGGPYEQYF.

V is TRBV2 and J is TRBJ2-3; TRBD1 matches at 7 bases. The CDR3 length is 13 residues. Germline CDR1 SNHLY, CDR2 FYNNEI. J gave up 2 bases and V 8 bases, and 4 bases lay outside the gene matches. CDR3 sequence: CASSTGNTDTQYF. The CDR3 coding sequence is TGTGCCAGCTCGACAGGGAACACAGATACGCAGTATTTT.

The chain couples TRBV11-2 to TRBJ2-5, with 8 bases identical to TRBD1. Losses at the gene ends were 5 bases for V and 4 bases for J; bases not matched to a gene: 9. The CDR3 is made up of 15 amino acids. The germline V gene encodes CDR1 SGHAT and CDR2 FQNNGV. CDR3 amino acids: CASSPGQGRGETQYF. CDR3 nucleotide sequence: TGTGCCAGCAGCCCAGGACAGGGAAGGGGAGAGACCCAGTACTTC.

The genes are TRBV30 and TRBJ2-3; TRBD2 matches 8 bases. V lost 3 bases, J lost 5 bases, and 7 bases stayed unmatched. The length of the CDR3 is 14 residues. Germline V lookup: CDR1 GTSNPN, CDR2 SVGIG (reference sequence). The CDR3, as DNA: TGTGCCTGGAGACGAGCGGGAGTAAAAGATACGCAGTATTTT. As protein: CAWRRAGVKDTQYF.

The chain is built from TRBV7-2 and TRBJ2-2, with TRBD2 matching over 11 bases. Germline CDR1 and CDR2: SGHTA and FQGNSA. After removal of 4 bases from V and 5 bases from J, the junction contained 3 bases not matched to a gene. The CDR3 runs 15 residues. This CDR3 is CASSSGLAVTGELFF. In nucleotides, the CDR3 is TGTGCCAGCAGCTCGGGACTAGCGGTTACCGGGGAGCTGTTTTTT.

This rearrangement joins TRBV10-3 to TRBJ1-4; 7 nucleotides align to TRBD1. Germline assignment: CDR1 ENHRY and CDR2 SYGVKD. V trimming: 4 bases; J trimming: 3 bases; junction bases outside the gene matches: 5. There are 15 residues in the CDR3. The CDR3 region has the DNA TGTGCCATCAGTGGAACCGGGACAGCTAATGAAAAACTGTTTTTT. Protein sequence: CAISGTGTANEKLFF.

The J gene is TRBJ2-7, the V gene TRBV10-3; D is perhaps TRBD2 (6 bases). Trimming removed 3 bases at V and 6 bases at J, with 12 bases between. Germline assignment: CDR1 ENHRY and CDR2 SYGVKD. The CDR3 loop spans 13 amino acids. The CDR3 nucleotides read TGTGCCATCAGTGAAGGGCGGGACTTCGAGCAGTACTTC. Protein: CAISEGRDFEQYF.